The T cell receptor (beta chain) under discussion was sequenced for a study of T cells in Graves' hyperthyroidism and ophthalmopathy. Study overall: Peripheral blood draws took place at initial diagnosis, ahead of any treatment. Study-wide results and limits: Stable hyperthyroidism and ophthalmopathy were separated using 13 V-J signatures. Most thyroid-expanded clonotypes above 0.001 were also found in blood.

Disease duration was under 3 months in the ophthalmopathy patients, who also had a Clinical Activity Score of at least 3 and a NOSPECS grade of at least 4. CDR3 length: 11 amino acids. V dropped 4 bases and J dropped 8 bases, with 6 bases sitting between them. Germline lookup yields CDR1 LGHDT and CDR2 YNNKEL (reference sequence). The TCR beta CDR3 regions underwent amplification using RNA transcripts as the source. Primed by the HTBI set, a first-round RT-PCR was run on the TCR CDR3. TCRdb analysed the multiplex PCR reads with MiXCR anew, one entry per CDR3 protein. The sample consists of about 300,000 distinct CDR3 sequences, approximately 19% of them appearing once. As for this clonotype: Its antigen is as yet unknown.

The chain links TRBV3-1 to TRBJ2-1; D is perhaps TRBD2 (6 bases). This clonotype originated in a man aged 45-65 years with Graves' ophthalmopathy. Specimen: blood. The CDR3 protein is CASSRRDEQFF. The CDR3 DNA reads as TGTGCCAGCAGCCGGAGGGATGAGCAGTTCTTC.